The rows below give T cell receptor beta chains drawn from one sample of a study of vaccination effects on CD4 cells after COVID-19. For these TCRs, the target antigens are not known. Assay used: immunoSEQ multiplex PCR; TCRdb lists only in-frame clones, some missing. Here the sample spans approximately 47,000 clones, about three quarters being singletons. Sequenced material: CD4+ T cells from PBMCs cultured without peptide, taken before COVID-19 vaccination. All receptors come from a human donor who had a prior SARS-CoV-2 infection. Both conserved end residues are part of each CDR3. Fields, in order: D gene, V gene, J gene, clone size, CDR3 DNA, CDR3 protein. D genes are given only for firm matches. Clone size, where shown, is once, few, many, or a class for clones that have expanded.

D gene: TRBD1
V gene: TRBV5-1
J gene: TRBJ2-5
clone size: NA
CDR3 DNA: TGCGCCAGCAGCTTGGAGGGGGCCGCGGAGACCCAGTACTTC
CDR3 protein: CASSLEGAAETQYF

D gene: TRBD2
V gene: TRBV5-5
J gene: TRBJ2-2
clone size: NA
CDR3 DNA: TGTGCCAGCAGCGTAACTAGCGGGAGGACCGGGGAGCTGTTTTTT
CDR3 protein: CASSVTSGRTGELFF

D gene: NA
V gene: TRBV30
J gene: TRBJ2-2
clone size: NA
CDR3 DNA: TGTGCCTGGAGGGCGTGGGAGGCCCCCACCGGGGAGCTGTTTTTT
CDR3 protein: CAWRAWEAPTGELFF

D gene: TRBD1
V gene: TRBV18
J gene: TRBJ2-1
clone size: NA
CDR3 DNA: TGTGCCAGCTCACCTCTGAGGACAGGGCGGAACAATGAGCAGTTCTTC
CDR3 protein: CASSPLRTGRNNEQFF

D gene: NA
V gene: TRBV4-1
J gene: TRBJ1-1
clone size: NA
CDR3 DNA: TGCGCCAGCAGCCAAGATTACCAACCCTCGGCAGGCTGCGACACTGAAGCTTTCTTT
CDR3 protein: CASSQDYQPSAGCDTEAFF

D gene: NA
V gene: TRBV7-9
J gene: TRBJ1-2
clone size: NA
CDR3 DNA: TGTGCCAGCAGCTTAGAGGGGTATGGCTACACCTTC
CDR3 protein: CASSLEGYGYTF

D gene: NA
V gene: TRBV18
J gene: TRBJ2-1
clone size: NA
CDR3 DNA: TGTGCCAGCTCACCTAGTCATGAGCAGTTCTTC
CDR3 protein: CASSPSHEQFF

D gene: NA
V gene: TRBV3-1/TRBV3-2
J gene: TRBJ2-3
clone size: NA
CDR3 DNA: TGTGCCAGCAGCCAAAGCGGGACAGATACGCAGTATTTT
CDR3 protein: CASSQSGTDTQYF

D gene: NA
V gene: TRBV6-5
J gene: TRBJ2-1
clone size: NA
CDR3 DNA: TGTGCCAGCAGTTGGGTGCTCGGCGGAGGGAATGAGCAGTTCTTC
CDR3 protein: CASSWVLGGGNEQFF

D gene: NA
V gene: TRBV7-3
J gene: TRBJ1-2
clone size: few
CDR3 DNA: TGTGCCAGCAGCCCCTATGGCGCTAACTATGGCTACACCTTC
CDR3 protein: CASSPYGANYGYTF

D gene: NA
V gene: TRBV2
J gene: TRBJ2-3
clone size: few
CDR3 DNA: TGTGCCAGCAGGCAGGAAAGTGCAGGGTACGATACGCAGTATTTT
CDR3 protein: CASRQESAGYDTQYF